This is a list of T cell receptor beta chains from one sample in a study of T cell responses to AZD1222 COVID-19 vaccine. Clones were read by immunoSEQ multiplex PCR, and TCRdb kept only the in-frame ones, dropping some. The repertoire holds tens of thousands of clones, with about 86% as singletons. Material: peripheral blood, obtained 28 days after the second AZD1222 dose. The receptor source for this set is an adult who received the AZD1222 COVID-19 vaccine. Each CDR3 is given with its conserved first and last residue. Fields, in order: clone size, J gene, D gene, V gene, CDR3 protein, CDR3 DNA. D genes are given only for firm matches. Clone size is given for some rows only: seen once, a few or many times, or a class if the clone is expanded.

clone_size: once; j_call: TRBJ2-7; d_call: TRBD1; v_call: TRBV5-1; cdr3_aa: CASTEGGQGREQYF; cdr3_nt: TGCGCCAGCACAGAGGGGGGACAGGGGCGCGAGCAGTACTTC
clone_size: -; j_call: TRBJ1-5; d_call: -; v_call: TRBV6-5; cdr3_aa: CASSLTGISNQPQHF; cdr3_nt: TGTGCCAGCAGCCTGACAGGAATTAGCAATCAGCCCCAGCATTTT
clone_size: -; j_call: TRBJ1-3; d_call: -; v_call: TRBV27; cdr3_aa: CASSLYRPAAGSSGNTIYF; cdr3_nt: TGTGCCAGCAGTTTATACAGACCCGCGGCAGGTAGCTCTGGAAACACCATATATTTT
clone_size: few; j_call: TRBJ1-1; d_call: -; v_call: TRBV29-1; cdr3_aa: CSVEQQRNTEAFF; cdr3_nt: TGCAGCGTTGAACAACAGAGGAACACTGAAGCTTTCTTT
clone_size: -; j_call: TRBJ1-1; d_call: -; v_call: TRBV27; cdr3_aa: CASSLYGFPNTEAFF; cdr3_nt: TGTGCCAGCAGTTTATATGGTTTCCCTAACACTGAAGCTTTCTTT
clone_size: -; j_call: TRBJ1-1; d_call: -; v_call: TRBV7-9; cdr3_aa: CASTPRLSGGTEAFF; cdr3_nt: TGTGCCAGCACCCCTAGACTTTCCGGGGGCACTGAAGCTTTCTTT
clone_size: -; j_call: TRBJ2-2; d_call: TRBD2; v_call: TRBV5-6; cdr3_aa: CASSSLAGAQNTGELFF; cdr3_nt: TGTGCCAGCAGCTCCCTAGCGGGGGCCCAGAACACCGGGGAGCTGTTTTTT
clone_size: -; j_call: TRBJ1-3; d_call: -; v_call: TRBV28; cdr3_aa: CASSLQGGLAGNTIYF; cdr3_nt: TGTGCCAGCAGTCTCCAAGGGGGGTTGGCTGGAAACACCATATATTTT
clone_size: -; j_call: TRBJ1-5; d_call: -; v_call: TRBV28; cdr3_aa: CASNGVGLYSNQPQHF; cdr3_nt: TGTGCCAGCAATGGGGTAGGGTTGTATAGCAATCAGCCCCAGCATTTT
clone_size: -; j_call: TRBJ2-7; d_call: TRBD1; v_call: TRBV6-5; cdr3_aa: CASSYRDRGTYEQYF; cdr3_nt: TGTGCCAGCAGTTACCGTGACAGGGGAACCTACGAGCAGTACTTC
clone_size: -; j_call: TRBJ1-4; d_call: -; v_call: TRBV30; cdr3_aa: CAWSRLRGLGGPEKLFF; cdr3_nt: TGTGCCTGGAGTCGCTTACGGGGCCTTGGGGGCCCTGAAAAACTGTTTTTT
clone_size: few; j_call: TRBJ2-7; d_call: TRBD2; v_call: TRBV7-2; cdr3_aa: CASSRLAGGPSEQYF; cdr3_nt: TGTGCCAGCAGCAGATTAGCGGGAGGGCCGTCCGAGCAGTACTTC
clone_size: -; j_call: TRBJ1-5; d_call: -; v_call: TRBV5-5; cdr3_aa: CASSLTSDQPQHF; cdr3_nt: TGTGCCAGCAGCCTTACGTCCGATCAGCCCCAGCATTTT
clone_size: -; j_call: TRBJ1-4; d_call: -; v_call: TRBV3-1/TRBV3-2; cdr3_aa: CASNSKADFNEKLFF; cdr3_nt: TGTGCCAGCAACTCGAAGGCGGACTTTAATGAAAAACTGTTTTTT
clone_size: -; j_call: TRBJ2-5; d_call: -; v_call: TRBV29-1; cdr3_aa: CSVEVGGRRGETQYF; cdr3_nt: TGCAGCGTTGAAGTGGGGGGACGCCGAGGAGAGACCCAGTACTTC
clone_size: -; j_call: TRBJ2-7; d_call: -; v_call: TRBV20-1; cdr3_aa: CSAGAYEQYF; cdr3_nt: TGCAGTGCGGGAGCTTACGAGCAGTACTTC
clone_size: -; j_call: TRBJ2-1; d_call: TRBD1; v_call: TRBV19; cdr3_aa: CASSIGDRAGDEQFF; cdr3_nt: TGTGCCAGTAGTATAGGGGACAGGGCGGGTGATGAGCAGTTCTTC
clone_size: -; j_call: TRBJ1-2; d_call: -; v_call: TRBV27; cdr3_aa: CASSLSTAAGGNYGYTF; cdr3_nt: TGTGCCAGCAGTTTATCGACGGCCGCGGGGGGAAACTATGGCTACACCTTC
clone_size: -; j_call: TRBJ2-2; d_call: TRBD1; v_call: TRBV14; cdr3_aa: CASSFGQGAGELFF; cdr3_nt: TGTGCCAGCAGCTTCGGCCAGGGGGCGGGGGAGCTGTTTTTT
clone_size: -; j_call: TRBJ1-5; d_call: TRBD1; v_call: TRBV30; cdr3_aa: CAWDRGNQPQHF; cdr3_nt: TGTGCCTGGGACAGGGGCAATCAGCCCCAGCATTTT
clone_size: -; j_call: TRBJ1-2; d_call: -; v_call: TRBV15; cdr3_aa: CATSREGSYGYTF; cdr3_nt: TGTGCCACCAGCAGGGAAGGGTCCTATGGCTACACCTTC
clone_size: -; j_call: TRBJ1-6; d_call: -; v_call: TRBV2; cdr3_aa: CASTSWGPGNSPLHF; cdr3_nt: TGTGCCAGCACAAGCTGGGGCCCGGGGAATTCACCCCTCCACTTT
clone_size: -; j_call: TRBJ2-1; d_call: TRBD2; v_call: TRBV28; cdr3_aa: CASTEAGGPPSSYNEQFF; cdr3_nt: TGTGCCAGCACCGAAGCGGGAGGGCCCCCGAGCTCCTACAATGAGCAGTTCTTC
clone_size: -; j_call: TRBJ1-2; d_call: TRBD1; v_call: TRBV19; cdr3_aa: CASSDRGRYYGYTF; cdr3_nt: TGTGCCAGTTCCGACAGGGGGCGGTACTATGGCTACACCTTC